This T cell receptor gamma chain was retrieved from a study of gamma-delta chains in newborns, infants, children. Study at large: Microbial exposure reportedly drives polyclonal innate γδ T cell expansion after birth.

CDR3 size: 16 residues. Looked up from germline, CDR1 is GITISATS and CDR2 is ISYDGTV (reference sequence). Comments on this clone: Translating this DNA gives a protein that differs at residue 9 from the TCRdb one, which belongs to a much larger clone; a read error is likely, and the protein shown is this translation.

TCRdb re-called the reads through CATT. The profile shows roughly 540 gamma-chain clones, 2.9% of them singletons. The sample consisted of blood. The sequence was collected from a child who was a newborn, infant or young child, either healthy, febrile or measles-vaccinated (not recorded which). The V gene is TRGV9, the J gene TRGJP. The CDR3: CALWETTESGKKIKVF. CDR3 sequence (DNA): TGTGCCTTGTGGGAGACCACCGAGTCGGGCAAAAAAATCAAGGTATTT.